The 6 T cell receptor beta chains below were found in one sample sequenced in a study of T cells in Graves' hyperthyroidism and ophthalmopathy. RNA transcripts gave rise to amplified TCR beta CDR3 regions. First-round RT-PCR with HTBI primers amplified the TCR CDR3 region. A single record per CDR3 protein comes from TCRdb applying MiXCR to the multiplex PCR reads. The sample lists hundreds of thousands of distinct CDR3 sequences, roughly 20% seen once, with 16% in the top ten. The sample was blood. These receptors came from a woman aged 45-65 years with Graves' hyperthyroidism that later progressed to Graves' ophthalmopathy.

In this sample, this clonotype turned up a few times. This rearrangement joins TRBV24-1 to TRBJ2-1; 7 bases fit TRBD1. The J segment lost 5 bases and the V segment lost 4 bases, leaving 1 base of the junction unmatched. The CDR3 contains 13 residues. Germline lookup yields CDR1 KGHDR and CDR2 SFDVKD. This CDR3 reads CATSEGTDNEQFF. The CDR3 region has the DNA TGTGCCACCAGTGAAGGGACAGACAATGAGCAGTTCTTC.

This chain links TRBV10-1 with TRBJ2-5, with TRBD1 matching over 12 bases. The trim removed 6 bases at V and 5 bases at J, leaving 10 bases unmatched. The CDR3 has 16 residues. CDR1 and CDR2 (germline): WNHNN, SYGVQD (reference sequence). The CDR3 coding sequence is TGCGCCAGCAGCGAAAGCGGGACAGGGGGCATGGAGACCCAGTACTTC. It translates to CASSESGTGGMETQYF.

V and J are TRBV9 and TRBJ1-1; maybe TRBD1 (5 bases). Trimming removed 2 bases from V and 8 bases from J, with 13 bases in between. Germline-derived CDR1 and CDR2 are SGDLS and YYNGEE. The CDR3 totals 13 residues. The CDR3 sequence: CASSVTLWTEAFF. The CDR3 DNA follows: TGTGCCAGCAGCGTCACCCTCTGGACAGAAGCTTTCTTT.

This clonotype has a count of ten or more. The CDR3 reads CASSRMQWRQETQYF. The CDR3 region has the DNA TGTGCCAGCAGCCGTATGCAATGGAGGCAAGAGACCCAGTACTTC. This chain connects TRBV7-2 to TRBJ2-5; the D gene is possibly TRBD2 (5 bases). With 5 bases removed from V and 2 bases from J, the gap between germline ends came to 15 bases. The CDR3 spans 15 residues. Germline V gives CDR1 SGHTA, CDR2 FQGNSA.

The CDR3 spells CASGFNPKGNQPQHF. CDR3 DNA sequence: TGTGCCAGCGGCTTCAATCCTAAGGGCAATCAGCCCCAGCATTTT. V usage is TRBV6-2 or TRBV6-3 and J usage is TRBJ1-5; D call uncertain. The CDR3 runs to 15 residues. V was pared by 8 bases and J by 2 bases, with 16 bases between. CDR1 MNHEY and CDR2 SVGEGT come from the germline V gene.

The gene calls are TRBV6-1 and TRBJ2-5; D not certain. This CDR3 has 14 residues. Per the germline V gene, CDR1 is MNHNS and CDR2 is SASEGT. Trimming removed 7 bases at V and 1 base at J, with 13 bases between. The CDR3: CASKVSVAQETQYF. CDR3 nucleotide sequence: TGTGCCAGCAAGGTGTCGGTGGCCCAAGAGACCCAGTACTTC.